The subject of this entry is one TCR beta chain. This clone was counted at least ten times. Its cognate antigen has yet to be identified. Equivalent amounts of genomic DNA from CVID and control samples were used as sequencing input. For every sample, a 60 bp segment covering the rearranged TCRbeta CDR3 region was amplified and then sequenced. The immunoSEQ assay, a bias-corrected multiplex PCR with high-throughput sequencing, was employed for TCRbeta amplification. As for the original processing: Every unique nucleotide sequence was considered a clone and was annotated with V, D and J genes, copy number and frequency. Sequences were labeled productive if in frame, and non-productive if out of frame or containing stop codons. As previously described, clonality was computed from Shannon's entropy. Mean CDR3 Kyte-Doolittle hydropathy was derived from the predicted amino acid sequences of productive clones. Scaled V gene usage was hierarchically clustered using Manhattan distance and complete linkage with the R hclust function. To assess clone sharing by CDR3 amino acid sequence, 12 repertoires per group were resampled over 100 rounds. The repertoires were screened for 60 to 85 published EBV-specific TCRbeta sequences and approximately 240 published CMV-specific TCRbeta sequences. Analysis left out a couple of CVID samples that produced under 10,000 sequences, so approximately 40 CVID repertoires remained. Entries here come from immuneACCESS through TCRdb and include only in-frame sequences with V and J called. Some clones fail to appear in such tables; in the studies checked, an unresolved V gene covers under half of the shortfall, and the cause of the remainder is unknown. That table is the source of V, J and clone size, and D and trimming were worked out from the DNA. For this sample, tens of thousands of clones appear and none is a singleton. 10% to 15% of the sample belongs to the ten largest clones.

This entry is derived from a study of T cell clonality in common variable immunodeficiency (dated by TCRdb to about 2015). What the study reported, not specific to this receptor: TCRbeta clonality was higher in CVID subjects than in healthy controls (t-test p = 0.018), and the increase was most characteristic of about a third of subjects. Patient heterogeneity within the CVID cohort put limits on correlating repertoire features with clinical complications. Fewer TCRbeta clones were shared among CVID subjects than among healthy controls (p < 0.0001). CVID TCRbeta sequences reportedly showed fewer deletions and N-nucleotide insertions and lacked highly modified clones with 13 or more V deletions. According to the authors, finding the cause of the higher clonality in CVID would require sequencing the repertoires of T cell subpopulations. Although equal DNA input was used, an average of about 81,820 unique sequences per sample was obtained for controls, compared with approximately 30,000 for CVID samples.

Most CVID patients and most healthy controls were of Caucasian heritage. Heparinized peripheral whole blood samples of about 5 to 8 ml were collected from each donor. Genomic DNA from adults with common variable immune deficiency (CVID) and from healthy adult controls was used to sequence TCRbeta CDR3 repertoires. A total of some 22 healthy adult volunteers (12 female and 10 or so male; age range roughly 20 to 66 years, mean age 34) were included in the control group. Diluted blood was density-centrifuged over Hypaque 1077 or Ficoll-Paque to isolate peripheral blood mononuclear cells. Genomic DNA was obtained from unsorted mononuclear cells through either Qiagen column purification or a centrifugation-based method. The receptor's source is a person aged 18 to 75 in good health. Sequenced: peripheral blood mononuclear cells.

CDR3 DNA (partial): TGTGCCAGCAGCCCCAAGGGACAGGGGGCCTTTGGAGAGACC. Its protein is CASSPKGQGAFGET. The whole CDR3 protein reads CASSPKGQGAFGETQYF. The chain joins TRBV4-2 to TRBJ2-5, with 12 bases matching TRBD1. The read comes to an end 3 residues before the CDR3 does, leaving the germline J gene to fill in the end. CDR1 and CDR2, per the germline V gene, are LGHNA and YNFKEQ. The CDR3 spans 17 residues, from the cysteine through the phenylalanine. Only the CDR3 bases that were read are kept: 42 of them, in frame from base 1. The V end gives up 4 bases and the J end 4 bases, leaving 10 bases in the junction not matched to a gene.